This TCR beta chain was sequenced during a study of cytomegalovirus exposure and HLA in healthy donors. Everyone who donated was a healthy bone marrow donor. The PCR was carried out with 60 Vbeta primers and 13 Jbeta primers. Assay used: immunoSEQ multiplex PCR; TCRdb lists only in-frame clones, some missing. The record lists about 130,000 clones, of which the ten most abundant hold over 1.5%. The V end lost 4 bases, the J end lost 0 bases, and 6 bases lay between the germline ends. The CDR3 covers 12 residues. Germline V gives CDR1 GTSNPN, CDR2 SVGIG (reference sequence). This chain connects TRBV30 to TRBJ1-1; D remains unclear. Sequenced sample: PBMCs. This sequence was found in a man between 18 and 35 years old in good health and CMV-seronegative. The CDR3 here is CAWIVMNTEAFF. The CDR3 nucleotides read TGTGCCTGGATAGTCATGAACACTGAAGCTTTCTTT.